A single sample is the source of the 6 T cell receptor beta chains below, sequenced in a study of blood T cell repertoires in COVID-19. Clones were read by immunoSEQ multiplex PCR, and TCRdb kept only the in-frame ones, dropping some. This table holds 150,000 or so clones, about 82% found once. The sequencing sample was made of peripheral blood. These receptors were taken from a woman aged 55-70 years with acute or convalescent COVID-19.

The chain carries TRBV23-1 and TRBJ1-1; D is possibly TRBD1 (6 bases). TRBV23-1 belongs to the ORF category, with a function that is uncertain. V shed 0 bases and J shed 4 bases, with 15 bases lying between them. The CDR3 loop spans 16 amino acids. The CDR3 bases are TGCGCCAGCAGTCAATCCCCGGGGGGGCGGCGCACTGAAGCTTTCTTT. It yields the protein CASSQSPGGRRTEAFF.

This chain uses TRBV6-1 with TRBJ1-3; TRBD1 aligns across 7 bases. CDR1 and CDR2 (germline): MNHNS, SASEGT. Trimming at V came to 2 bases and at J to 0 bases, leaving 4 bases not matched to a gene. The length of the CDR3 is 16 residues. The CDR3 protein is CASSETGAYSGNTIYF. The CDR3 DNA follows: TGTGCCAGCAGTGAAACAGGGGCCTACTCTGGAAACACCATATATTTT.

The chain combines TRBV5-4 with TRBJ2-1; D not resolved. V lost 5 bases and J 2 bases, leaving 8 bases between the germline ends. The CDR3 is 13 amino acids. CDR1 and CDR2 from the germline V gene are SGHNT and YYREEE (reference sequence). The CDR3 nucleotides read TGTGCCAGCAGGGGCGACACCTACAATGAGCAGTTCTTC. This sequence encodes CASRGDTYNEQFF.

In DNA form, the CDR3 reads TGTGCCACCAGTGATTTCAGAACGGACAGGGGCTATGGCTACACCTTC. Translating gives CATSDFRTDRGYGYTF. V and J are TRBV24-1 and TRBJ1-2; 9 bases line up with TRBD1. Germline-derived CDR1 and CDR2 are KGHDR and SFDVKD. This CDR3 contains 16 residues. After removal of 1 base from V and 4 bases from J, the junction contained 6 bases not matched to a gene.

The chain recombines TRBV28 with TRBJ2-7; D perhaps matches TRBD1 (6 bases). Deletions cut 10 bases from V and 3 bases from J, with 16 bases between. CDR1 is MDHEN and CDR2 is SYDVKM in the germline V gene. This CDR3 comprises 13 residues. The CDR3 region has the DNA TGTGCCACCAAGCGAGGGGGATACTACGAGCAGTACTTC. Translation gives CATKRGGYYEQYF.

The chain links TRBV4-3 to TRBJ2-4; 8 nucleotides match TRBD2. The germline CDR1 and CDR2 sequences are LGHNA and YSLEER. V lost 0 bases to trimming and J lost 0 bases; unmatched junction nucleotides: 10. This CDR3 has 19 residues. CDR3: CASSQESPLAGLAKNIQYF. For the CDR3, the DNA is TGCGCCAGCAGCCAAGAATCCCCCCTAGCGGGTTTAGCCAAAAACATTCAGTACTTC.